These 28 T cell receptor beta chains were sequenced from one sample in a study of T cell clones after liver transplantation. This table comes from immunoSEQ multiplex PCR, and its TCRdb copy is limited to in-frame clones, with some not included. Here the sample spans roughly 70,000 clones, over 70% being singletons. Source: CD4+ T cells from blood, taken before liver transplant. These receptors were obtained from a human donor who received a liver transplant.

The CDR3: CASRFALEIETQYF. CDR3 nucleotide sequence: TGCGCCAGCAGATTCGCCTTGGAAATAGAGACCCAGTACTTC. The genes are TRBV5-1 and TRBJ2-5; D is unresolved. The CDR3 is made up of 14 amino acids. V shed 5 bases and J shed 4 bases, with 15 bases lying between them. Germline loops: CDR1 SGHRS, CDR2 YFSETQ. Together with reference TRBV5-1 and TRBJ2-5, the CDR3 gives the full variable domain: KAGVTQTPRYLIKTRGQQVTLSCSPISGHRSVSWYQQTPGQGLQFLFEYFSETQRNKGNFPGRFSGRQFSNSRSEMNVSTLELGDSALYLCASRFALEIETQYFGPGTRLLVL.

The chain has TRBV11-2 and TRBJ2-3; 13 nucleotides line up with TRBD2. V was pared by 2 bases and J by 4 bases, with 3 bases of the junction left unmatched. This CDR3 is 16 amino acids long. Germline CDR1 is SGHAT and CDR2 is FQNNGV. The DNA of the CDR3 is TGTGCCAGCAGCTTAACTAGCGGGAGGGCCCCAGATACGCAGTATTTT. It translates to CASSLTSGRAPDTQYF. The full variable domain, in which reference TRBV11-2 and TRBJ2-3 provide the parts outside the CDR3, is EAGVAQSPRYKIIEKRQSVAFWCNPISGHATLYWYQQILGQGPKLLIQFQNNGVVDDSQLPKDRFSAERLKGVDSTLKIQPAKLEDSAVYLCASSLTSGRAPDTQYFGPGTRLTVL.

This clone was detected only once. For the CDR3, the DNA is TGCGCCAGCAGCCAGGACGGGACATTCAATCAGCCCCAGCATTTT. Translated, it gives CASSQDGTFNQPQHF. V usage is TRBV4-1 and J usage is TRBJ1-5; tentative D call: TRBD1 (6 bases). The CDR3 has 15 residues. Per germline, CDR1 MGHRA and CDR2 YSYEKL. The V and J ends lost 3 bases and 3 bases respectively, with 12 bases between them.

The rearrangement joins TRBV18 to TRBJ2-2; D is unresolved. Trimming cost V 7 bases and J 4 bases, with 10 bases left between them. The CDR3 is 13 residues long. CDR1 and CDR2 (germline): KGHSH, LQKENI. The CDR3 coding sequence is TGTGCCAGCTTAACTCAACTCACCGGGGAGCTGTTTTTT. Its protein is CASLTQLTGELFF.

This clone was recorded once. The chain is built from TRBV28 and TRBJ1-2, with 9 bases that match TRBD1. The V segment lost 5 bases and the J segment 0 bases; nucleotides outside the gene matches: 7. Germline CDR1 and CDR2: MDHEN and SYDVKM. This CDR3 spans 16 amino acids. The CDR3 protein is CASSPPGTGTNYGYTF. The CDR3 DNA is TGTGCCAGCAGTCCTCCCGGGACAGGGACTAACTATGGCTACACCTTC.

This chain links TRBV19 with TRBJ1-2, with 9 bases matching TRBD1. Trimming took 6 bases from V and 4 from J; bases not matched to a gene: 3. Per the germline V gene, CDR1 is LNHDA and CDR2 is SQIVND (reference sequence). The CDR3 covers 13 residues. CDR3 sequence (DNA): TGTGCCAGTAGCCCGGGACAGGGCTATGGCTACACCTTC. Protein sequence: CASSPGQGYGYTF. Using reference TRBV19 and TRBJ1-2 for the parts outside the CDR3, the full variable domain is DGGITQSPKYLFRKEGQNVTLSCEQNLNHDAMYWYRQDPGQGLRLIYYSQIVNDFQKGDIAEGYSVSREKKESFPLTVTSAQKNPTAFYLCASSPGQGYGYTFGSGTRLTVV.

The chain is built from TRBV11-3 and TRBJ2-1; D may correspond to TRBD1 or TRBD2 (5 bases each). Trimming cost V 1 base and J 6 bases, with 10 bases left between them. The CDR3 spans 14 residues. CDR1 is SGHNT, CDR2 YENEEA, per germline. The CDR3 sequence: CASSLVGTSNEQFF. The CDR3 DNA reads TGTGCCAGCAGCTTAGTCGGGACCAGCAATGAGCAGTTCTTC.

The chain employs TRBV9 and TRBJ2-7; D uncertain. Germline V CDR1 and CDR2: SGDLS, YYNGEE. V gave up 3 bases and J gave up 2 bases, with 12 bases separating them. This CDR3 comprises 14 residues. The CDR3 DNA sequence: TGTGCCAGCAGCGCCCATATAGGCGCCTACGAGCAGTACTTC. It codes for CASSAHIGAYEQYF. The entire variable domain, with the rest obtained from reference TRBV9 and TRBJ2-7, is as follows: DSGVTQTPKHLITATGQRVTLRCSPRSGDLSVYWYQQSLDQGLQFLIQYYNGEERAKGNILERFSAQQFPDLHSELNLSSLELGDSALYFCASSAHIGAYEQYFGPGTRLTVT.

This chain connects TRBV7-2 to TRBJ2-1; 10 bases fit TRBD2. This CDR3 contains 16 residues. The germline V gene encodes CDR1 SGHTA and CDR2 FQGNSA. V lost 4 bases, J lost 10 bases, and 13 bases stayed unmatched. The CDR3 nucleotides read TGTGCCAGCAGCTCAAATGGACTAGCGGTATCGGGAGAGCAGTTCTTC. Encoded protein: CASSSNGLAVSGEQFF.

Only one count was recorded for this clone. The V and J genes are TRBV7-2 and TRBJ2-2; weak D call: TRBD2 (5 bases). The germline CDR1 and CDR2 sequences are SGHTA and FQGNSA. The CDR3 has 15 residues. V was shortened by 0 bases and J by 5 bases, with 10 bases between the two germline ends. CDR3 residues: CASSLAGVGTGELFF. The CDR3 bases are TGTGCCAGCAGCTTAGCGGGAGTAGGAACCGGGGAGCTGTTTTTT.

This clone showed up just once. The chain has TRBV5-1 and TRBJ2-7, with TRBD1 matching over 8 bases. V shed 4 bases and J 3 bases; nucleotides not matched to a gene: 6. This CDR3 region has 14 residues. CDR1 is SGHRS, CDR2 YFSETQ, per germline. CDR3 amino acids: CASSQDGQGYEQYF. Written as DNA, the CDR3 is TGCGCCAGCAGCCAAGATGGACAGGGCTACGAGCAGTACTTC.

This sequence joins TRBV2 and TRBJ1-1, with TRBD1 matching over 8 bases. The CDR3 consists of 15 residues. J gave up 0 bases and V 6 bases, and 6 bases lay outside the gene matches. The germline V gene has CDR1 SNHLY and CDR2 FYNNEI. CDR3 nucleotide sequence: TGTGCCAGCAGACCCGGACAGGGTATGAACACTGAAGCTTTCTTT. Amino acid sequence: CASRPGQGMNTEAFF. The full variable domain, its missing parts supplied by reference TRBV2 and TRBJ1-1, is EPEVTQTPSHQVTQMGQEVILRCVPISNHLYFYWYRQILGQKVEFLVSFYNNEISEKSEIFDDQFSVERPDGSNFTLKIRSTKLEDSAMYFCASRPGQGMNTEAFFGQGTRLTVV.

This clone was picked up one time. V and J are TRBV29-1 and TRBJ2-2, with D perhaps matching TRBD1 or TRBD2 (5 bases each). Germline CDR1 reads SQVTM; CDR2 reads ANQGSEA. Trimming cost V 6 bases and J 5 bases, with 16 bases left between them. The CDR3 runs to 14 residues. The CDR3 DNA is TGCAGCGTCCGCTCGGGGCCTGAGACCGGGGAGCTGTTTTTT. Protein sequence: CSVRSGPETGELFF.

This chain connects TRBV27 to TRBJ2-1; either TRBD1 or TRBD2 may supply D (8 bases each). V gave up 3 bases and J gave up 0 bases, with 21 bases separating them. The CDR3 is 19 residues long. CDR1 and CDR2 (germline): MNHEY, SMNVEV (reference sequence). CDR3 loop: CASSLYRGYGRASYNEQFF. The CDR3 nucleotides are TGTGCCAGCAGTTTGTACAGGGGGTACGGGAGGGCCTCCTACAATGAGCAGTTCTTC.

The chain joins TRBV5-1 to TRBJ2-1; TRBD2 agrees at 9 bases. The CDR3 loop spans 15 amino acids. Looked up from germline, CDR1 is SGHRS and CDR2 is YFSETQ. V trimming: 2 bases; J trimming: 1 base; junction bases outside the gene matches: 1. The chain's CDR3 is CASSFSGSSYNEQFF. CDR3 DNA: TGCGCCAGCAGCTTTAGCGGGAGTTCCTACAATGAGCAGTTCTTC.

This clone was observed a handful of times. J is TRBJ2-7 and V is TRBV5-4; TRBD2 is a possible D gene (5 bases). Between the trimmed V and J ends, which lost 3 bases and 5 bases, there was a span of 12 bases. CDR1 SGHNT and CDR2 YYREEE come from the germline V gene (reference sequence). The CDR3 runs 13 residues. CDR3 DNA: TGTGCCAGCAGCTCCCGGGGTCTTCACGAGCAGTACTTC. Its protein is CASSSRGLHEQYF.

This chain connects TRBV6-1 to TRBJ1-1; 8 nucleotides align to TRBD1. Germline-derived CDR1 and CDR2 are MNHNS and SASEGT. V trimming: 7 bases; J trimming: 4 bases; junction bases outside the gene matches: 11. The CDR3 consists of 15 residues. The chain's CDR3 is CASKAWTGRITEAFF. The CDR3 nucleotides read TGTGCCAGCAAAGCGTGGACAGGGAGGATCACTGAAGCTTTCTTT.

The CDR3 DNA reads TGTGCCAGCAGCTCCCTAGAGCAGTACTTC. Translated, it gives CASSSLEQYF. V is TRBV11-2 and J is TRBJ2-7; no clear D. V shed 4 bases and J shed 7 bases, with 5 bases lying between them. Looked up from germline, CDR1 is SGHAT and CDR2 is FQNNGV. This CDR3 spans 10 amino acids.

The chain links TRBV5-1 to TRBJ1-3, with 8 bases that match TRBD1. Germline V CDR1 and CDR2: SGHRS, YFSETQ. Trimming at V came to 3 bases and at J to 4 bases, leaving 6 bases not matched to a gene. The CDR3 has 15 residues. The CDR3 spells CASSSGDRRGNTIYF. The CDR3, as DNA: TGCGCCAGCAGCTCCGGGGACAGGAGGGGAAACACCATATATTTT.

The CDR3 reads CAWVTGPGGYTF. Written as DNA, the CDR3 is TGTGCCTGGGTAACAGGGCCCGGCGGCTACACCTTC. The chain couples TRBV30 to TRBJ1-2; weak D call: TRBD1 (6 bases). Germline-derived CDR1 and CDR2 are GTSNPN and SVGIG (reference sequence). V was cut by 5 bases and J by 8 bases, with 15 bases left in between. This CDR3 is 12 amino acids long.

This clone was seen repeatedly, ten times or more. This chain connects TRBV7-9 to TRBJ1-2, with D hard to call. The V gene lost 1 base and the J gene lost 5 bases, with 5 bases spanning the gap. CDR3 length: 12 residues. Germline assignment: CDR1 SEHNR and CDR2 FQNEAQ (reference sequence). CDR3 loop: CASSLEIYGYTF. The DNA of the CDR3 is TGTGCCAGCAGCTTAGAAATTTATGGCTACACCTTC.

A few counts support this clone. V and J are TRBV5-1 and TRBJ2-3; either TRBD1 or TRBD2 may fit D (5 bases each). Germline CDR1 reads SGHRS; CDR2 reads YFSETQ. The CDR3 contains 16 residues. V lost 5 bases and J lost 5, with 21 bases in between. DNA of the CDR3: TGCGCCAGCAGACTAGGCCGGGACGGAGGAGGAGATACGCAGTATTTT. Translating gives CASRLGRDGGGDTQYF.

The chain uses TRBV7-2 and TRBJ1-2, with D maybe TRBD1 (5 bases). Germline CDR1 SGHTA, CDR2 FQGNSA. Trimming pared 4 bases from V and 4 bases from J, leaving 10 bases between. The CDR3 is 13 amino acids. CDR3 DNA: TGTGCCAGCAGCTCGAGGGGCTTCTATGGCTACACCTTC. Protein sequence: CASSSRGFYGYTF.

The gene calls are TRBV6-5 and TRBJ2-7, with D tentatively TRBD2 (5 bases). The CDR3 has 14 residues. Germline V gives CDR1 MNHEY, CDR2 SVGAGI. Trimming took 0 bases from V and 3 from J, leaving 9 bases between them. In DNA form, the CDR3 reads TGTGCCAGCAGTTACTCGAGGGTTGGCTACGAGCAGTACTTC. It translates to CASSYSRVGYEQYF.

The chain uses TRBV28 and TRBJ2-2; 12 bases agree with TRBD2. The length of the CDR3 is 19 residues. Germline CDR1 MDHEN, CDR2 SYDVKM. Germline trimming cut 6 bases from V and 6 bases from J; bases unmatched to any gene: 17. The CDR3 DNA sequence: TGTGCCAGCAGCCGCGGGGGGACTAGCGGGTGGAAAAGGGCCGGGGAGCTGTTTTTT. This gives the protein CASSRGGTSGWKRAGELFF.

The table lists this clone with a count of one. This chain links TRBV2 with TRBJ2-1, with 10 bases matching TRBD1. The CDR3 loop spans 15 amino acids. V shed 5 bases and J 3 bases; nucleotides not matched to a gene: 4. Germline loops: CDR1 SNHLY, CDR2 FYNNEI. The CDR3 DNA reads as TGTGCCAGCAGTACCGGGACAGGGGTCTACAATGAGCAGTTCTTC. Its translation: CASSTGTGVYNEQFF.

The rearrangement uses TRBV10-3 and TRBJ2-2; tentatively, D is TRBD2 (6 bases). V was clipped by 4 bases and J by 3 bases, with 9 bases between them. The germline CDR1 and CDR2 sequences are ENHRY and SYGVKD. The CDR3 is made up of 14 amino acids. The CDR3 DNA reads TGTGCCATCAGTGGACTAGGTTACACCGGGGAGCTGTTTTTT. Encoded protein: CAISGLGYTGELFF.

This rearrangement joins TRBV4-2 to TRBJ2-7; tentatively, D is TRBD2 (5 bases). From germline, CDR1 is LGHNA and CDR2 YNFKEQ. V was clipped by 0 bases and J by 7 bases, with 16 bases between them. This CDR3 comprises 15 residues. In DNA, the CDR3 is TGTGCCAGCAGCCAAGATTGGAGTACTCGAGGGGAGCAGTACTTC. This encodes CASSQDWSTRGEQYF.